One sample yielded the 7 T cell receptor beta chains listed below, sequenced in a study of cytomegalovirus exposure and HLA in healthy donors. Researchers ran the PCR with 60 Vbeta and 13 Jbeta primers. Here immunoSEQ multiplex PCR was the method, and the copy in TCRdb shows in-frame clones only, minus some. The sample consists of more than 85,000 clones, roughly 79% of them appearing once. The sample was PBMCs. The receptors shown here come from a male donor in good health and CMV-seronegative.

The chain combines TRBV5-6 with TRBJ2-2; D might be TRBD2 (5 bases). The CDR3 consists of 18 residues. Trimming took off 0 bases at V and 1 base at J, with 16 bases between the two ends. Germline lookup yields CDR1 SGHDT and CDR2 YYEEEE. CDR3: CASSLVFGGSLNTGELFF. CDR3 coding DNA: TGTGCCAGCAGCTTGGTGTTTGGCGGGTCCCTGAACACCGGGGAGCTGTTTTTT. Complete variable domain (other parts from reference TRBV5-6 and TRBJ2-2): DAGVTQSPTHLIKTRGQQVTLRCSPKSGHDTVSWYQQALGQGPQFIFQYYEEEERQRGNFPDRFSGHQFPNYSSELNVNALLLGDSALYLCASSLVFGGSLNTGELFFGEGSRLTVL.

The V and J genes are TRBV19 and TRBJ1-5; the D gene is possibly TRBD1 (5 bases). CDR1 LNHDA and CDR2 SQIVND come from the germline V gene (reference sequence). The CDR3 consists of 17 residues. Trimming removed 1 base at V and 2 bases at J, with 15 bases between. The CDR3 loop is CASSIGARVRGNQPQHF. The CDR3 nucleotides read TGTGCCAGTAGTATAGGCGCCAGGGTAAGGGGCAATCAGCCCCAGCATTTT. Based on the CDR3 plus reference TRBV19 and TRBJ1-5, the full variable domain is DGGITQSPKYLFRKEGQNVTLSCEQNLNHDAMYWYRQDPGQGLRLIYYSQIVNDFQKGDIAEGYSVSREKKESFPLTVTSAQKNPTAFYLCASSIGARVRGNQPQHFGDGTRLSIL.

The CDR3 sequence: CASRDDSRGLAEQYF. The CDR3, as DNA: TGTGCCAGCAGGGATGACAGTAGGGGACTAGCGGAGCAGTATTTT. V gene TRBV6-4 combines with J gene TRBJ2-3; 11 bases are a match to TRBD2. Losses at the gene ends were 6 bases for V and 11 bases for J; bases not matched to a gene: 13. The CDR3 runs to 15 residues. The V gene's germline CDR1 is MRHNA and CDR2 SNTAGT.

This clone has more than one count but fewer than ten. CDR3 nucleotide sequence: TGTGCCAGCTGGCCTAGCGGGAGCCAAGAGACCCAGTACTTC. As protein: CASWPSGSQETQYF. J is TRBJ2-5 and V is TRBV7-8; 10 bases are a match to TRBD2. The CDR3 spans 14 residues. The germline V gene has CDR1 SGHVS and CDR2 FQNEAQ. After removal of 8 bases from V and 1 base from J, the junction contained 4 bases not matched to a gene.

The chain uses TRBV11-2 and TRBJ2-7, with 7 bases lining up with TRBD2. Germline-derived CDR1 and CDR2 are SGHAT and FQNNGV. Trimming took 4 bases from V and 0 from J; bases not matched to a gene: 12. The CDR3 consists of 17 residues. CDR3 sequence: CASSSGTGWDYSYEQYF. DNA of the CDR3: TGTGCCAGCAGCTCTGGGACCGGATGGGACTACTCCTACGAGCAGTACTTC. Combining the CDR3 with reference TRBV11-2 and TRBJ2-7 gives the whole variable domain EAGVAQSPRYKIIEKRQSVAFWCNPISGHATLYWYQQILGQGPKLLIQFQNNGVVDDSQLPKDRFSAERLKGVDSTLKIQPAKLEDSAVYLCASSSGTGWDYSYEQYFGPGTRLTVT.

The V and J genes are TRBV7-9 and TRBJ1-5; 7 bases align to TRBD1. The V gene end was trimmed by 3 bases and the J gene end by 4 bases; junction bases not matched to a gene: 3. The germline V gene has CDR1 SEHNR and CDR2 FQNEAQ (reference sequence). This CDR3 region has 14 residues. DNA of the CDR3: TGTGCCAGCAGCTTGGACAGGAAGAATCAGCCCCAGCATTTT. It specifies CASSLDRKNQPQHF.

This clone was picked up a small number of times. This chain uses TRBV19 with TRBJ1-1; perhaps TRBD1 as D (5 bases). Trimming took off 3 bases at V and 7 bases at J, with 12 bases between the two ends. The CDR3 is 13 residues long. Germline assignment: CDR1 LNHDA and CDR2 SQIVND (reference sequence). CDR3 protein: CASSIGTGLEAFF. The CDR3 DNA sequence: TGTGCCAGTAGTATCGGGACGGGACTTGAAGCTTTCTTT.